Listed below are T cell receptor beta chains from one sample, sequenced in a study of CD8 T cells in ankylosing spondylitis. Each CDR3 protein gets one entry after TCRdb re-called the 5' RACE reads with MiXCR. The sample includes approximately 200,000 distinct CDR3 sequences, roughly 13% of them seen just once. The specimen was blood, either unsorted or a sorted T cell fraction (not recorded which). The receptor set was obtained from a female donor with ankylosing spondylitis or in good health (not recorded which). The CDR3 runs from the conserved cysteine through the conserved F or W. A D gene is named only where the DNA matches it firmly. Size is omitted from some rows. Given values are once, few, many or a class for expanded clones.

v_gene	j_gene	abundance	d_gene	CDR3nt	CDR3aa
TRBV3-1	TRBJ1-4	many	TRBD1	TGTGCCAGCAGCCAAGGGGGACAGCAGAAGCTGTTTTTT	CASSQGGQQKLFF
TRBV7-2	TRBJ2-1	many	NA	TGTGCCAGCAGTTCAAGAGACCGGGACGCAATGTTCTTC	CASSSRDRDAMFF
TRBV7-8	TRBJ1-3	few	NA	TGTGCCAGCAGCCCCTTACCTCAGGGAGCGGGAAACACCATATATTTT	CASSPLPQGAGNTIYF
TRBV4-3	TRBJ2-1	many	TRBD2	TGCGCCAGCAGCCAAGAACTCGTGAAAGGGCTAGCGGGAGTCGATGAGCAGTTCTTC	CASSQELVKGLAGVDEQFF
TRBV30	TRBJ1-2	NA	NA	TGTGCCTGGAGGACGGATAAAAACTATGGCTACACCTTC	CAWRTDKNYGYTF
TRBV7-9	TRBJ2-3	few	NA	TGTGCCAGCATCCTTAGGGCAGATACGCAGTATTTT	CASILRADTQYF
TRBV29-1	TRBJ1-5	NA	NA	TGCAGCGTTAAGACAGGCGGCTTTGGGCCCCAGCATTTT	CSVKTGGFGPQHF
TRBV6-1	TRBJ2-5	many	NA	TGTGCCAGCAGACCGACAGTCCAAGAGACCCAGTACTTC	CASRPTVQETQYF
TRBV12-3/TRBV12-4	TRBJ1-2	many	NA	TGTGCCAGCAGTTTAGGGCAGGGGTATGGCTACACCTTC	CASSLGQGYGYTF
TRBV27	TRBJ2-3	few	NA	TGTGCCAGCAGTTTCCGGACCTTGGATACGCAGTATTTT	CASSFRTLDTQYF
TRBV28	TRBJ2-3	many	NA	TGTGCCAGCAGTGGGACTCGGGATACGCAGTATTTT	CASSGTRDTQYF
TRBV2	TRBJ2-1	NA	TRBD1	TGTGCCAGCAGGGGCCCGGGACAGGGAACACGCTACAATGAGCAGTTCTTC	CASRGPGQGTRYNEQFF
TRBV20-1	TRBJ2-4	NA	TRBD2	TGCAGTGTTAGAGTATATGGGGAGGGCCTAGCCAAAAACATTCAGTACTTC	CSVRVYGEGLAKNIQYF
TRBV11-3	TRBJ2-1	NA	NA	TGTGCCAGCAGCCCTTACGACAGGCCCTACAATGAGCAGTTCTTC	CASSPYDRPYNEQFF
TRBV12-3/TRBV12-4	TRBJ2-5	many	TRBD2	TGTGCCAGCAGTCCGACTAGCGGTGAGACCCAGTACTTC	CASSPTSGETQYF
TRBV12-3/TRBV12-4	TRBJ1-1	few	NA	TGTGCCAGCAGTTTAGCGAGGGGAACTATGAACACTGAAGCTTTCTTT	CASSLARGTMNTEAFF